This entry lists 23 T cell receptor beta chains sequenced from one sample in a study of cytomegalovirus exposure and HLA in healthy donors. The protocol was immunoSEQ multiplex PCR, while the TCRdb copy is restricted to in-frame clones and leaves out a portion. This table has approximately 76,000 clones, over 85% appearing once. The sample comprised PBMCs. All receptors come from a woman between 18 and 30 years old in good health and CMV-seronegative.

The V gene is TRBV10-3, the J gene TRBJ1-1; 7 bases map to TRBD1. Per germline, CDR1 ENHRY and CDR2 SYGVKD. CDR3 length: 13 amino acids. Trimming removed 6 bases from V and 4 bases from J; junction bases left unmatched: 5. CDR3 sequence reads: CAIRRQGSTEAFF. As DNA, the CDR3 is TGTGCCATCAGGCGACAGGGTTCCACTGAAGCTTTCTTT.

The rearrangement uses TRBV15 and TRBJ2-1; D unclear. The CDR3 contains 17 residues. Trimming pared 0 bases from V and 0 bases from J, leaving 12 bases between. From germline, CDR1 is LNHNV and CDR2 YYDKDF (reference sequence). The CDR3 reads CATSRDWASSSYNEQFF. The DNA for the CDR3 is TGTGCCACCAGCAGAGATTGGGCTTCCAGCTCCTACAATGAGCAGTTCTTC.

The chain recombines TRBV27 with TRBJ1-5, with 8 bases that match TRBD1. The germline V gene encodes CDR1 MNHEY and CDR2 SMNVEV (reference sequence). Trimming removed 4 bases from V and 7 bases from J; junction bases left unmatched: 9. The CDR3 is 15 amino acids. The CDR3 here is CASSSLDRALQPQHF. In nucleotides, the CDR3 is TGTGCCAGCAGTTCCCTGGACAGGGCATTACAGCCCCAGCATTTT.

This chain links TRBV7-2 with TRBJ2-5; D may be TRBD1 (5 bases). In germline, CDR1 is SGHTA, CDR2 FQGNSA. The CDR3 runs 14 residues. The V end lost 3 bases, the J end lost 14 bases, and 22 bases lay between the germline ends. This CDR3 reads CASSFGRAPTNPYF. The CDR3 region has the DNA TGTGCCAGCAGCTTTGGCAGGGCCCCCACTAATCCCTACTTC.

The chain employs TRBV7-8 and TRBJ1-4; 9 bases align to TRBD1. Germline V gene data show CDR1 as SGHVS and CDR2 as FQNEAQ. The CDR3 contains 15 residues. Trimming cost V 2 bases and J 10 bases; bases outside gene matches: 8. CDR3: CASSLTRDREGKLFF. The CDR3 nucleotides are TGTGCCAGCAGCTTAACCAGGGACAGGGAAGGAAAACTGTTTTTT.

The rearrangement uses TRBV18 and TRBJ2-6, with TRBD1 matching 7 bases. The CDR3 contains 17 residues. Germline loops: CDR1 KGHSH, CDR2 LQKENI. Trimming took 3 bases from V and 0 from J; bases not matched to a gene: 5. CDR3 protein: CASSPLGQSSGANVLTF. CDR3 coding DNA: TGTGCCAGCTCACCGCTGGGACAGAGCTCTGGGGCCAACGTCCTGACTTTC.

This rearrangement joins TRBV9 to TRBJ1-2; D gene ambiguous. V shed 0 bases and J shed 4 bases, with 16 bases lying between them. The CDR3 length is 16 residues. Germline V lookup: CDR1 SGDLS, CDR2 YYNGEE. In DNA, the CDR3 is TGTGCCAGCAGCGTAGGTCTGGATCCAGAGGGCTATGGCTACACCTTC. It translates to CASSVGLDPEGYGYTF.

V and J are TRBV6-1 and TRBJ1-5; D not certain. Trimming pared 5 bases from V and 0 bases from J, leaving 8 bases between. From germline, CDR1 is MNHNS and CDR2 SASEGT. This CDR3 has 14 amino acids. This CDR3 is CASSPISSNQPQHF. DNA of the CDR3: TGTGCCAGCAGTCCTATTAGTAGCAATCAGCCCCAGCATTTT.

The J gene is TRBJ2-2, the V gene TRBV6-1; TRBD1 is a possible D gene (6 bases). CDR1 is MNHNS and CDR2 is SASEGT in the germline V gene. The germline V and J ends were trimmed by 1 base and 4 bases, with 10 bases remaining between them. The CDR3 extends over 15 amino acids. CDR3 protein: CASSEVEDSTGELFF. CDR3 bases: TGTGCCAGCAGTGAAGTGGAGGACAGCACCGGGGAGCTGTTTTTT.

This clone was seen once. The genes are TRBV30 and TRBJ2-7; no reliable D call. Germline V CDR1 and CDR2: GTSNPN, SVGIG (reference sequence). Trimming removed 2 bases at V and 3 bases at J, with 14 bases between. The CDR3 is made up of 14 amino acids. The CDR3 DNA sequence: TGTGCCTGGAGTATCGGGTTTCGGGTCTACGAGCAGTACTTC. The encoded protein is CAWSIGFRVYEQYF.

The V call is TRBV7-9, the J call TRBJ2-7; D possibly corresponds to TRBD2 (5 bases). CDR1 and CDR2 from the germline V gene are SEHNR and FQNEAQ (reference sequence). V was pared by 4 bases and J by 10 bases, with 14 bases between. The CDR3 runs to 12 residues. CDR3 residues: CASSSPGSGQYF. CDR3 DNA: TGTGCCAGCAGCTCCCCGGGCAGCGGCCAGTACTTC.

The rearrangement uses TRBV27 and TRBJ1-2; D call uncertain. Germline values: CDR1 MNHEY, CDR2 SMNVEV (reference sequence). The CDR3 totals 13 residues. Trimming took off 8 bases at V and 2 bases at J, with 12 bases between the two ends. CDR3 in DNA: TGTGCCAGCTCCCCAGTGGCCAACTATGGCTACACCTTC. Translation: CASSPVANYGYTF.

This chain joins TRBV30 and TRBJ1-1, with D perhaps TRBD1 (6 bases). Between the trimmed V and J ends, which lost 4 bases and 6 bases, there was a span of 12 bases. Germline V gene data show CDR1 as GTSNPN and CDR2 as SVGIG (reference sequence). The CDR3 is 12 residues long. DNA of the CDR3: TGTGCCTGGAACTCGGGGGGCGCTGAAGCTTTCTTT. This gives the protein CAWNSGGAEAFF. The full variable domain, with the rest looked up from reference TRBV30 and TRBJ1-1, is SQTIHQWPATLVQPVGSPLSLECTVEGTSNPNLYWYRQAAGRGLQLLFYSVGIGQISSEVPQNLSASRPQDRQFILSSKKLLLSDSGFYLCAWNSGGAEAFFGQGTRLTVV.

The chain combines TRBV7-8 with TRBJ2-5; D gene unclear. V was clipped by 3 bases and J by 3 bases, with 8 bases between them. Germline V lookup: CDR1 SGHVS, CDR2 FQNEAQ. There are 13 residues in the CDR3. Here the CDR3 reads CASSFNFEETQYF. The CDR3 coding sequence is TGTGCCAGCAGCTTTAACTTCGAAGAGACCCAGTACTTC.

This rearrangement joins TRBV7-9 to TRBJ2-7; 7 bases map to TRBD1. The CDR3 is 13 residues long. Trimming cost V 5 bases and J 5 bases; bases outside gene matches: 6. Germline V gene sequence: CDR1 SEHNR, CDR2 FQNEAQ (reference sequence). CDR3 DNA: TGTGCCAGCAGCCAGGGGGATGTGGACGAGCAGTACTTC. Translation gives CASSQGDVDEQYF.

The chain links TRBV2 to TRBJ2-6; maybe TRBD2 (6 bases). Germline values: CDR1 SNHLY, CDR2 FYNNEI. V shed 1 base and J shed 1 base, with 20 bases lying between them. This CDR3 is built from 20 residues. The CDR3 loop is CASSEGPGGVDISGANVLTF. Written as DNA, the CDR3 is TGTGCCAGCAGTGAAGGCCCCGGGGGTGTCGATATTTCTGGGGCCAACGTCCTGACTTTC.

The J gene is TRBJ1-5, the V gene TRBV19; D unclear. Germline CDR1 and CDR2: LNHDA and SQIVND (reference sequence). CDR3 length equals 15 residues. V was pared by 7 bases and J by 4 bases, with 17 bases between. The CDR3 nucleotides are TGTGCCAGTAAATCCGTAGGAGCAACTAATCAGCCCCAGCATTTT. This codes for CASKSVGATNQPQHF.

The DNA for the CDR3 is TGCGCCAGCAGCTTGGGGAGCGGGAGGGCCGTTGCCGGGGAGCTGTTTTTT. This sequence encodes CASSLGSGRAVAGELFF. The V and J genes are TRBV5-1 and TRBJ2-2; TRBD2 matches at 10 bases. The CDR3 runs to 17 residues. In germline, CDR1 is SGHRS, CDR2 YFSETQ. V shed 0 bases and J 6 bases; nucleotides not matched to a gene: 8.

The gene calls are TRBV14 and TRBJ2-3; 7 positions match TRBD1. This CDR3 contains 15 residues. Germline loops: CDR1 SGHDN, CDR2 FVKESK. V was pared by 2 bases and J by 2 bases, with 4 bases of the junction left unmatched. This CDR3 is CASSQWDSSTDTQYF. The CDR3 DNA reads as TGTGCCAGCAGCCAATGGGACAGTTCCACAGATACGCAGTATTTT.

V is TRBV7-2 and J is TRBJ2-1; a possible D gene is TRBD1 (6 bases). Germline V gene lookup returns CDR1 SGHTA and CDR2 FQGNSA. Trimming took 6 bases from V and 11 from J, leaving 14 bases between them. This CDR3 is built from 12 residues. The CDR3 DNA follows: TGTGCCAGCAGGCCCCCAGGGGATAAGCAGTTCTTC. Encoded protein: CASRPPGDKQFF.

The V gene is TRBV6-5, the J gene TRBJ2-5; 8 positions agree with TRBD1. Per germline, CDR1 MNHEY and CDR2 SVGAGI. V lost 5 bases, J lost 2 bases, and 7 bases stayed unmatched. The CDR3 contains 15 residues. CDR3 nucleotide sequence: TGTGCCAGCAGTCGGACAGGGTGGGCACAAGAGACCCAGTACTTC. Protein sequence: CASSRTGWAQETQYF.

J is TRBJ2-2 and V is TRBV4-1; possible D gene TRBD2, 6 bases. The V end lost 3 bases, the J end lost 3 bases, and 17 bases lay between the germline ends. Per germline, CDR1 MGHRA and CDR2 YSYEKL. This CDR3 comprises 17 residues. The CDR3 protein is CASSHPRLVMDTGELFF. Here the CDR3 DNA reads TGCGCCAGCAGCCACCCCAGACTAGTGATGGACACCGGGGAGCTGTTTTTT.

This chain links TRBV5-1 with TRBJ2-1; 9 bases line up with TRBD1. V dropped 0 bases and J dropped 7; count of bases not matched to a gene: 5. The germline V gene encodes CDR1 SGHRS and CDR2 YFSETQ. This CDR3 region has 15 residues. The CDR3 sequence is CASSLEGTGRNEQFF. The CDR3 coding sequence is TGCGCCAGCAGCTTGGAGGGGACAGGGCGAAATGAGCAGTTCTTC.